This paragraph reports one T cell receptor beta chain. Germline lookup yields CDR1 SNHLY and CDR2 FYNNEI. Trimming removed 8 bases from V and 4 bases from J, with 11 bases in between. The CDR3 has 12 amino acids. These data originate in a study of cytomegalovirus exposure and HLA in healthy donors. Clones were read by immunoSEQ multiplex PCR, and TCRdb kept only the in-frame ones, dropping some. The sample carries under 140,000 clones, approximately 87% recorded once. This sequence joins TRBV2 and TRBJ1-2; D is uncertain. The receptor was derived from a woman aged 25 to 39 in good health and CMV-seropositive. Sequencing was performed on PBMCs. CDR3 residues: CASLGNTYGYTF. The CDR3 bases are TGTGCCAGCCTCGGGAATACCTATGGCTACACCTTC. Full variable domain (outside the CDR3, taken from reference TRBV2 and TRBJ1-2): EPEVTQTPSHQVTQMGQEVILRCVPISNHLYFYWYRQILGQKVEFLVSFYNNEISEKSEIFDDQFSVERPDGSNFTLKIRSTKLEDSAMYFCASLGNTYGYTFGSGTRLTVV.